This TCR beta chain was retrieved from a study of cytomegalovirus exposure and HLA in healthy donors. Whole-study results and caveats: Later, an analysis found that common viral pathogens appeared to be linked with several of the most significant clusters. The records held CMV serostatus as the only immune exposure information.

About this clone itself: The antigen is unknown.

Primers included in the PCR were 60 Vbeta and 13 Jbeta primers. Assay: immunoSEQ multiplex PCR; the TCRdb copy retains only in-frame clones and omits some. In the table there are some 160,000 clones, about 85% of which are singletons. CDR1 and CDR2 (germline): MDHEN, SYDVKM. V was pared by 9 bases and J by 4 bases, with 18 bases between. The CDR3 contains 15 residues. The material sequenced was PBMCs. The clonotype originates from a man aged 30 to 39 in good health and CMV-seropositive. The chain carries TRBV28 and TRBJ2-2; D perhaps matches TRBD2 (6 bases). The CDR3 protein is CASRPTGVRTGELFF. CDR3 DNA: TGTGCCAGTCGACCTACGGGGGTCCGCACCGGGGAGCTGTTTTTT.